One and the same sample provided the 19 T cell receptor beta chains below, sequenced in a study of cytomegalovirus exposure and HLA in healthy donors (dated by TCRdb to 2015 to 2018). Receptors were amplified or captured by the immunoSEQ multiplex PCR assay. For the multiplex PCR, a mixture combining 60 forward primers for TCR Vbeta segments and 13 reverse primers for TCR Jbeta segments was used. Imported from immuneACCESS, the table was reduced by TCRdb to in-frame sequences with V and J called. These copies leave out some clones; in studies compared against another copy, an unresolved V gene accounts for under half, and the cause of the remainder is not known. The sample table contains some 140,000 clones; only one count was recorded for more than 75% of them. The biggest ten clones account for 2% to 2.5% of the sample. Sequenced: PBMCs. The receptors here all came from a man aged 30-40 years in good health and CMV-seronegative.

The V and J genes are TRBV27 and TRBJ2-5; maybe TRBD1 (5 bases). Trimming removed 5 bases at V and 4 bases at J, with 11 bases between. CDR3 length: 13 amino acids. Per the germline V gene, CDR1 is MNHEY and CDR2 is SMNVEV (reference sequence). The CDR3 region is CASSPRVRETQYF. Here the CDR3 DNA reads TGTGCCAGCAGTCCCAGGGTTCGAGAGACCCAGTACTTC.

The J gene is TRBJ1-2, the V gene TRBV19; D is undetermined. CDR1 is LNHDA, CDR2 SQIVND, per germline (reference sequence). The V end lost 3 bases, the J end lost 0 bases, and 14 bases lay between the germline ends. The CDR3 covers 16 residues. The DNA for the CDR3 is TGTGCCAGTAGTATGGGCAGGCCAATTGCTAACTATGGCTACACCTTC. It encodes CASSMGRPIANYGYTF.

The CDR3 loop is CASTQDTSNTGELFF. The DNA of the CDR3 is TGCGCCAGCACCCAGGACACCTCGAACACCGGGGAGCTGTTTTTT. The J gene is TRBJ2-2, the V gene TRBV5-1; tentatively, D is TRBD1 (5 bases). Trimming removed 6 bases from V and 0 bases from J, with 12 bases in between. The V gene's germline CDR1 is SGHRS and CDR2 YFSETQ. This CDR3 spans 15 amino acids. The full variable domain, in which reference TRBV5-1 and TRBJ2-2 provide the parts outside the CDR3, is KAGVTQTPRYLIKTRGQQVTLSCSPISGHRSVSWYQQTPGQGLQFLFEYFSETQRNKGNFPGRFSGRQFSNSRSEMNVSTLELGDSALYLCASTQDTSNTGELFFGEGSRLTVL.

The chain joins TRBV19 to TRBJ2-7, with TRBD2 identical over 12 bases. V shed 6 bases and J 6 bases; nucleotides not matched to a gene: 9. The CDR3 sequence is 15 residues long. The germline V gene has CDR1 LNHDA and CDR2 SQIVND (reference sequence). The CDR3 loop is CASSPMTSGRIEQYF. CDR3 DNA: TGTGCCAGTAGCCCTATGACTAGCGGGAGAATCGAGCAGTACTTC.

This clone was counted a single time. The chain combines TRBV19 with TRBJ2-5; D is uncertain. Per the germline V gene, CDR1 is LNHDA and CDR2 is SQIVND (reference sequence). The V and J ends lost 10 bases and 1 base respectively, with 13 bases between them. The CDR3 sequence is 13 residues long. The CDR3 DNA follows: TGTGCCACCTCGGTCCATAGCCAAGAGACCCAGTACTTC. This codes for CATSVHSQETQYF.

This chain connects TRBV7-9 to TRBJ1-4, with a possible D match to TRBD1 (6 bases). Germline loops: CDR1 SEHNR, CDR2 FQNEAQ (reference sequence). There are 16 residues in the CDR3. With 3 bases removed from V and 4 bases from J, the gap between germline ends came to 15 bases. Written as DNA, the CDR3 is TGTGCCAGCAGCTTTGTGCAGGGGTATGGTAATGAAAAACTGTTTTTT. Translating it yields CASSFVQGYGNEKLFF.

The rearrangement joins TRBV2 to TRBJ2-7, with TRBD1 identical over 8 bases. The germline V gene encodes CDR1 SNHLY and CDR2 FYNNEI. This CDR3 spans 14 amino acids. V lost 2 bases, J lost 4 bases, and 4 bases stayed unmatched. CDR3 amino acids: CASSESGGGYEQYF. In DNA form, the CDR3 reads TGTGCCAGCAGTGAATCAGGGGGCGGATACGAGCAGTACTTC.

The CDR3 region has the DNA TGCGCCAGCAGTCGCGACGTGGAGGGTTGGAAAACTTCTGGGGCCAACGTCCTGACTTTC. It encodes CASSRDVEGWKTSGANVLTF. The chain combines TRBV23-1 with TRBJ2-6, with D perhaps TRBD2 (6 bases). TRBV23-1 is annotated as an ORF whose role is uncertain. This CDR3 has 20 residues. The ends were cut back, 4 bases at V and 1 base at J, with 23 bases in the middle.

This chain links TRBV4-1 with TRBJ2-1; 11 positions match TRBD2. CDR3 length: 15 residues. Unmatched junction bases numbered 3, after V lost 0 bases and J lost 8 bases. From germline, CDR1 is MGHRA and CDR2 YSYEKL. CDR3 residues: CASSQEVAGGDEQFF. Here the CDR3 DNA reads TGCGCCAGCAGCCAAGAAGTAGCGGGAGGGGATGAGCAGTTCTTC.

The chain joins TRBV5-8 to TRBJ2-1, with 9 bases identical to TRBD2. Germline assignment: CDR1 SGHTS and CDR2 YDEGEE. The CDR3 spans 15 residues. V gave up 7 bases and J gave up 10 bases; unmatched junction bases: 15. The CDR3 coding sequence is TGTGCCAGCCCCTTACGAGCGGGAGGTTCCGAAGAGCAGTTCTTC. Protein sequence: CASPLRAGGSEEQFF.

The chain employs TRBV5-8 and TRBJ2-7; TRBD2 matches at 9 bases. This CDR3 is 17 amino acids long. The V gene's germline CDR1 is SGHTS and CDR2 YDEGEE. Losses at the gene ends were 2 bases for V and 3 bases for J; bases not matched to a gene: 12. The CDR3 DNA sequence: TGTGCCAGCAGCTTTAGCGGGAGAGCCGCGGAAGACTACGAGCAGTACTTC. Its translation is CASSFSGRAAEDYEQYF.

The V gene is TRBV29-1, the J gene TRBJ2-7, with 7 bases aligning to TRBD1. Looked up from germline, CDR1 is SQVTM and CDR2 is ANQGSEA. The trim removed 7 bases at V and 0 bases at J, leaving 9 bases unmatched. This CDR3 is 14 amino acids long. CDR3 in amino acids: CSASGTDDSYEQYF. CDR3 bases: TGCAGCGCCTCCGGGACAGATGACTCCTACGAGCAGTACTTC.

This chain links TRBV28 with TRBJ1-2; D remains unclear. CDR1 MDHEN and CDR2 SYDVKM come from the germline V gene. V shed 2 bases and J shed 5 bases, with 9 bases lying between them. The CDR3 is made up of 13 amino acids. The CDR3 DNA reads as TGTGCCAGCAGTTTAACTACGGGTTATGGCTACACCTTC. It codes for CASSLTTGYGYTF.

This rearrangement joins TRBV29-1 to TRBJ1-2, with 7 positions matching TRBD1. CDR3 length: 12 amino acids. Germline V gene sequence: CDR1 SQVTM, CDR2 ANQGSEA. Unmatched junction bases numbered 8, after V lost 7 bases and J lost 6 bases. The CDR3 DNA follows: TGCAGCGCAACGAGGGGGCAGGATGGCTACACCTTC. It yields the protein CSATRGQDGYTF.

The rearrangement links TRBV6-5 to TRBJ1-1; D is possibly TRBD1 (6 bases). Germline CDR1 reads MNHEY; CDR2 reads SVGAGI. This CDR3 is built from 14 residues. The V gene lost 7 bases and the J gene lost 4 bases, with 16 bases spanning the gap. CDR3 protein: CASITRGGGTEAFF. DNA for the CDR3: TGTGCCAGCATTACAAGGGGAGGGGGCACTGAAGCTTTCTTT.

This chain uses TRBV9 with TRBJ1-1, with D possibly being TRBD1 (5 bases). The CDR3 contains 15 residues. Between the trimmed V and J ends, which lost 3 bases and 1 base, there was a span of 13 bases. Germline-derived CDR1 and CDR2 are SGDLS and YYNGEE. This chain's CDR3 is CASSASGAPNTEAFF. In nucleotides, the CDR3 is TGTGCCAGCAGCGCTAGTGGGGCGCCGAACACTGAAGCTTTCTTT.

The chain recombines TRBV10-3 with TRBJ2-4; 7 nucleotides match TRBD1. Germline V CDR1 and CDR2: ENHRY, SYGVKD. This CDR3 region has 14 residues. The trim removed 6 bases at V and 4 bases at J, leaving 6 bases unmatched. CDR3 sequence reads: CAISSGTAKNIQYF. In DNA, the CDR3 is TGTGCCATCAGCTCTGGGACAGCGAAAAACATTCAGTACTTC.

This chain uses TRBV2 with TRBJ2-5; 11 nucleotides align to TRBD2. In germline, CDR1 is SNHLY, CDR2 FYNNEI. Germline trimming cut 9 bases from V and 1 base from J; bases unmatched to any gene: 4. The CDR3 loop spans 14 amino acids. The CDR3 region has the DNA TGTGCCAGTCGGACTAGCGGGCCCCAAGAGACCCAGTACTTC. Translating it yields CASRTSGPQETQYF. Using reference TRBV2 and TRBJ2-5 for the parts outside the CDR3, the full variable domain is EPEVTQTPSHQVTQMGQEVILRCVPISNHLYFYWYRQILGQKVEFLVSFYNNEISEKSEIFDDQFSVERPDGSNFTLKIRSTKLEDSAMYFCASRTSGPQETQYFGPGTRLLVL.

The CDR3 DNA sequence: TGTGCCAGCAACGAACAGGTGAACACAGATACGCAGTATTTT. Translating gives CASNEQVNTDTQYF. The rearrangement links TRBV28 to TRBJ2-3; TRBD1 might be the D (5 bases). There are 14 residues in the CDR3. Germline values: CDR1 MDHEN, CDR2 SYDVKM. The V end was cut by 7 bases, the J end by 2 bases, with 13 bases between.